The next 18 T cell receptor gamma chains were all read from a single sample in a study of Vδ1+ human thymocytes. Study-level points and caveats: In the thymus, TRG and TRD repertoires looked highly polyclonal with Gaussian CDR3 lengths.

These receptors lack a known antigen. The template was reverse-transcribed extracted RNA. Multiplex PCR used pooled V-gene forward primers and a constant-region reverse primer to amplify CDR3s. TCRdb fed the multiplex PCR reads to CATT. Among about 36,000 gamma-chain clones listed, over 20% were seen once. The sample comprised Vdelta1+ gamma-delta thymocytes from the thymus. Subset here: FACS-sorted CD3+ TCRalphabeta- TCRVdelta1+ TCRVdelta2- thymocytes. All receptors derive from a girl younger than two who had congenital heart surgery.

This clone was picked up one time. The V and J genes are TRGV8 and TRGJ1 or TRGJ2. V was clipped by 0 bases and J by 2 bases; unmatched bases: 4. The V gene's germline CDR1 is VENAVY and CDR2 YDSYNSRV. This CDR3 region has 14 residues. The CDR3 bases are TGTGCCACCTGGGATAGGGTCGATTATTATAAGAAACTCTTT. Translated, it gives CATWDRVDYYKKLF.

This clone appeared a single time. This chain connects TRGV9 to TRGJ1 or TRGJ2. The CDR3 contains 12 residues. J was trimmed by 10 bases and V by 6 bases; bases with no gene match: 12. Germline assignment: CDR1 GITISATS and CDR2 ISYDGTV (reference sequence). In DNA form, the CDR3 reads TGTGCCTTGTGGAGCTACCTGGGGAAGAAACTCTTT. Protein product: CALWSYLGKKLF.

The chain employs TRGV9 and TRGJ1 or TRGJ2. Germline values: CDR1 GITISATS, CDR2 ISYDGTV (reference sequence). CDR3 size: 11 residues. V gave up 3 bases and J gave up 8 bases; unmatched junction bases: 4. CDR3 protein: CALWESHKKLF. The CDR3 coding sequence is TGTGCCTTGTGGGAGAGTCATAAGAAACTCTTT.

The rearrangement joins TRGV2 to TRGJP2. Germline V gene lookup returns CDR1 EGSNGY and CDR2 YDSYNSKV. This CDR3 contains 16 residues. The trim removed 1 base at V and 6 bases at J, leaving 11 bases unmatched. CDR3: CATWDGPDVGDWIKTF. The CDR3 region has the DNA TGTGCCACCTGGGACGGCCCTGACGTGGGTGATTGGATCAAGACGTTT.

This clone was observed a few times. The gene calls are TRGV2 and TRGJ1 or TRGJ2. J gave up 8 bases and V 0 bases, and 10 bases lay outside the gene matches. Germline V gives CDR1 EGSNGY, CDR2 YDSYNSKV. This CDR3 is 14 amino acids long. The CDR3 DNA reads as TGTGCCACCTGGGACGGGCCTGTAGGGGATAAGAAACTCTTT. Protein: CATWDGPVGDKKLF.

J is TRGJ1 or TRGJ2 and V is TRGV3. V shed 0 bases, J shed 16 bases, and the junction held 12 bases outside the gene matches. The CDR3 is 12 residues long. The germline gives CDR1 VTNTFY, CDR2 YDVSTARD (reference sequence). CDR3 loop: CATWDRRGMVLF. DNA of the CDR3: TGTGCCACCTGGGACAGGCGGGGAATGGTTCTCTTT.

The count of this clone is one. Germline is not matched at one junction end, which may reflect a read error. This chain links TRGV2 with TRGJ1 or TRGJ2. The CDR3 is 13 amino acids. Germline CDR1 is EGSNGY and CDR2 is YDSYNSKV. CDR3 bases: TGTGCCACCTTGGACGGGCGGGGGAGAGGGAAACTCTTT. It encodes CATLDGRGRGKLF.

This clone has just a few counts. Germline is not matched at one junction end, which may reflect a read error. The V and J genes are TRGV8 and TRGJ1 or TRGJ2. This CDR3 is 13 amino acids long. Germline CDR1 is VENAVY and CDR2 is YDSYNSRV. CDR3: CTTWDLNYYKKLF. CDR3 nucleotides: TGTACCACCTGGGACCTGAATTATTATAAGAAGCTCTTT.

This clone was seen a few times. The V gene is TRGV3, the J gene TRGJ1 or TRGJ2. V was pared by 0 bases and J by 12 bases, with 5 bases of the junction left unmatched. Germline-derived CDR1 and CDR2 are VTNTFY and YDVSTARD (reference sequence). The CDR3 contains 11 residues. CDR3 in DNA: TGTGCCACCTGGGACAGGCCGATGAAACTCTTT. Its protein is CATWDRPMKLF.

This rearrangement joins TRGV4 to TRGJ1 or TRGJ2. V gave up 3 bases and J gave up 9 bases; unmatched junction bases: 11. Germline CDR1 is EGSTGY and CDR2 is YDSYTSSV. The CDR3 runs 13 residues. CDR3: CATWDPGGAKKLF. The CDR3 DNA sequence: TGTGCCACCTGGGATCCTGGAGGTGCTAAGAAACTCTTT.

The chain uses TRGV5 and TRGJ1 or TRGJ2. Germline trimming cut 0 bases from V and 5 bases from J; bases unmatched to any gene: 13. Germline lookup yields CDR1 VINAFY and CDR2 YDVSNSKD. The CDR3 loop spans 16 amino acids. The chain's CDR3 is CATWDRLSPGNYKKLF. The CDR3 DNA reads TGTGCCACCTGGGACAGGCTAAGCCCCGGGAATTATAAGAAACTCTTT.

V usage is TRGV9 and J usage is TRGJ1 or TRGJ2. Germline CDR1 GITISATS, CDR2 ISYDGTV (reference sequence). The CDR3 is made up of 10 amino acids. V lost 9 bases and J lost 3; bases outside the gene matches: 2. Here the CDR3 reads CALIYYKKLF. CDR3 nucleotides: TGTGCCTTGATTTATTATAAGAAACTCTTT.

For this clone: This probably arose from a read error, given a far larger clone one base away. This sample includes further DNA sequences coding for the same CDR3. V gene TRGV9 combines with J gene TRGJ1 or TRGJ2. Trimming took 0 bases from V and 7 from J; bases not matched to a gene: 3. CDR1 is GITISATS, CDR2 ISYDGTV, per germline (reference sequence). The CDR3 sequence is 12 residues long. CDR3: CALWEVLYKKLF. The DNA for the CDR3 is TGTGCCTTGTGGGAGGTGCTGTATAAGAAACTCTTT.

The table lists this clone with a few counts. The sample carries other DNA sequences with the same CDR3. The chain joins TRGV4 to TRGJ1 or TRGJ2. This CDR3 comprises 13 residues. Per germline, CDR1 EGSTGY and CDR2 YDSYTSSV. Germline trimming cut 1 base from V and 3 bases from J; bases unmatched to any gene: 3. The CDR3 sequence: CATWDGTYYKKLF. CDR3 nucleotides: TGTGCCACCTGGGATGGCACTTATTATAAGAAACTCTTT.

The chain has TRGV3 and TRGJ1 or TRGJ2. V dropped 2 bases and J dropped 2; count of bases not matched to a gene: 12. This CDR3 spans 16 amino acids. CDR1 and CDR2 from the germline V gene are VTNTFY and YDVSTARD (reference sequence). The CDR3 loop is CATWDTPGDYYYKKLF. CDR3 DNA sequence: TGTGCCACCTGGGACACCCCAGGGGATTATTATTATAAGAAACTCTTT.

This clone was observed a handful of times. This rearrangement joins TRGV9 to TRGJ1 or TRGJ2. J was trimmed by 0 bases and V by 5 bases; bases with no gene match: 4. The CDR3 loop spans 13 amino acids. Germline-derived CDR1 and CDR2 are GITISATS and ISYDGTV (reference sequence). The CDR3 protein is CALWAMNYYKKLF. CDR3 DNA: TGTGCCTTGTGGGCTATGAATTATTATAAGAAACTCTTT.

The chain links TRGV2 to TRGJ1 or TRGJ2. V dropped 4 bases and J dropped 4; count of bases not matched to a gene: 7. CDR3 length: 13 amino acids. Germline V gives CDR1 EGSNGY, CDR2 YDSYNSKV. The CDR3, as DNA: TGTGCCACCTGGGAGCTGAGGTATTATAAGAAACTCTTT. This sequence encodes CATWELRYYKKLF.

This chain joins TRGV8 and TRGJ1 or TRGJ2. J gave up 7 bases and V 3 bases, and 9 bases lay outside the gene matches. This CDR3 has 13 amino acids. Germline loops: CDR1 VENAVY, CDR2 YDSYNSRV. CDR3 protein: CATWDGRAYKKLF. The CDR3 DNA follows: TGTGCCACCTGGGATGGGCGGGCGTATAAGAAACTCTTT.